A single sample is the source of the 32 T cell receptor beta chains below, sequenced in a study of blood T cell repertoires in COVID-19. The repertoire was sequenced with immunoSEQ multiplex PCR; TCRdb's copy has only in-frame clones and lacks some. The sample records about 200,000 clones, roughly 80% being singletons. The sequencing input was peripheral blood. Receptor source: an elderly woman with acute or convalescent COVID-19.

The chain is built from TRBV19 and TRBJ2-2, with D maybe TRBD2 (5 bases). V was shortened by 7 bases and J by 6 bases, with 15 bases between the two germline ends. The germline V gene encodes CDR1 LNHDA and CDR2 SQIVND (reference sequence). The CDR3 loop spans 14 amino acids. The CDR3 DNA is TGTGCCAGTACCCCAGAGAAGGACTCCGGGGAGCTGTTTTTT. It specifies CASTPEKDSGELFF.

The V call is TRBV7-3, the J call TRBJ2-3; a weak D match, TRBD2 (6 bases). The CDR3 is made up of 15 amino acids. Germline loops: CDR1 SGHTA, CDR2 FQGTGA. V was pared by 5 bases and J by 5 bases, with 17 bases between. This CDR3 reads CASSPGAGGGDTQYF. In DNA form, the CDR3 reads TGTGCCAGCAGCCCCGGGGCCGGGGGTGGAGATACGCAGTATTTT.

The genes are TRBV5-4 and TRBJ1-2; no clear D. Germline CDR1 SGHNT, CDR2 YYREEE (reference sequence). V was pared by 2 bases and J by 2 bases, with 19 bases between. The CDR3 is made up of 17 amino acids. The CDR3 is CASSFPGSPNLNYGYTF. The CDR3 DNA reads TGTGCCAGCAGCTTCCCCGGTTCCCCAAATTTGAACTATGGCTACACCTTC.

The rearrangement uses TRBV25-1 and TRBJ2-7, with TRBD2 as a possible D gene (6 bases). Trimming pared 1 base from V and 6 bases from J, leaving 25 bases between. Germline V gene lookup returns CDR1 MGHDK and CDR2 SYGVNS. CDR3 size: 18 residues. The CDR3 region has the DNA TGTGCCAGCAGTGAATGGGGGGAGGATTGGATTGGGGTTCGCGAGCAGTACTTC. Protein product: CASSEWGEDWIGVREQYF.

This clone has only one observation. V usage is TRBV6-6 and J usage is TRBJ2-4, with 8 bases fitting TRBD2. CDR3 length equals 20 residues. J was trimmed by 5 bases and V by 5 bases; bases with no gene match: 23. Germline V gene lookup returns CDR1 MNHNY and CDR2 SVGAGI (reference sequence). This CDR3 is CASSRTYGGAGGGAENIQYF. As DNA, the CDR3 is TGTGCCAGCAGTCGCACTTATGGGGGGGCGGGGGGCGGGGCCGAAAACATTCAGTACTTC.

V and J are TRBV3-1 (or the pseudogene TRBV3-2) and TRBJ2-7; 9 nucleotides agree with TRBD2. With V trimmed by 2 bases and J by 3 bases, 5 bases remained unmatched. The CDR3 totals 15 residues. Germline V gives CDR1 LGHDT, CDR2 YNNKEL (reference sequence). The CDR3 sequence is CASSQSGLAFYEQYF. CDR3 bases: TGTGCCAGCAGCCAATCCGGACTAGCGTTCTACGAGCAGTACTTC.

V is TRBV5-4 and J is TRBJ2-3, with D possibly matching TRBD1 (5 bases). This CDR3 spans 14 amino acids. Germline-derived CDR1 and CDR2 are SGHNT and YYREEE (reference sequence). The germline V and J ends were trimmed by 2 bases and 1 base, with 8 bases remaining between them. CDR3 DNA sequence: TGTGCCAGCAGCTTAAAAGGGGGCACAGATACGCAGTATTTT. It specifies CASSLKGGTDTQYF.

The genes are TRBV4-3 and TRBJ1-1; 8 bases fit TRBD1. CDR1 and CDR2 from the germline V gene are LGHNA and YSLEER. The CDR3 loop spans 16 amino acids. V trimming: 4 bases; J trimming: 4 bases; junction bases outside the gene matches: 11. The CDR3 region is CASSPGQALVSTEAFF. The DNA for the CDR3 is TGCGCCAGCAGCCCGGGACAGGCGCTAGTTAGCACTGAAGCTTTCTTT.

The chain's CDR3 is CASSRQGNTEAFF. The CDR3 DNA is TGTGCCAGTAGTAGACAGGGGAACACTGAAGCTTTCTTT. The chain joins TRBV19 to TRBJ1-1, with TRBD1 matching 7 bases. The germline gives CDR1 LNHDA, CDR2 SQIVND (reference sequence). Unmatched junction bases numbered 0, after V lost 4 bases and J lost 1 base. This CDR3 has 13 residues.

Notes on this clone: A much more abundant neighbour one base away suggests this may be a read error. This sequence joins TRBV28 and TRBJ1-2; possible D gene TRBD1, 6 bases. The CDR3 contains 13 residues. The germline CDR1 and CDR2 sequences are MDHEN and SYDVKM. V was trimmed by 4 bases and J by 2 bases, leaving 8 bases between them. Here the CDR3 DNA reads TGTGCCAGCAGTTCCGGGACAAACTATGGCTACACCTTC. Translated, it gives CASSSGTNYGYTF.

The chain employs TRBV5-1 and TRBJ2-3; 9 nucleotides align to TRBD2. The CDR3 sequence is 15 residues long. The J segment lost 3 bases and the V segment lost 4 bases, leaving 6 bases of the junction unmatched. CDR1 and CDR2 (germline): SGHRS, YFSETQ. The DNA of the CDR3 is TGCGCCAGCAGCGGACAAGCGGGAGGTACAGATACGCAGTATTTT. Its protein is CASSGQAGGTDTQYF. The whole variable domain, filled in from reference TRBV5-1 and TRBJ2-3, reads KAGVTQTPRYLIKTRGQQVTLSCSPISGHRSVSWYQQTPGQGLQFLFEYFSETQRNKGNFPGRFSGRQFSNSRSEMNVSTLELGDSALYLCASSGQAGGTDTQYFGPGTRLTVL.

This sequence joins TRBV27 and TRBJ1-5, with D possibly matching TRBD1 (6 bases). Germline CDR1 reads MNHEY; CDR2 reads SMNVEV (reference sequence). The CDR3 length is 15 residues. The V end lost 6 bases, the J end lost 0 bases, and 12 bases lay between the germline ends. CDR3 residues: CASSPGDLSNQPQHF. The CDR3 region has the DNA TGTGCCAGCAGCCCAGGGGACCTTAGCAATCAGCCCCAGCATTTT.

V gene TRBV3-1 (or the pseudogene TRBV3-2) combines with J gene TRBJ1-2; 11 bases align to TRBD1. The V gene end was trimmed by 3 bases and the J gene end by 2 bases; junction bases not matched to a gene: 5. The CDR3 consists of 16 residues. Germline V gives CDR1 LGHDT, CDR2 YNNKEL (reference sequence). The CDR3 protein is CASSHAGQGANYGYTF. CDR3 nucleotide sequence: TGTGCCAGCAGCCATGCCGGACAGGGGGCGAACTATGGCTACACCTTC.

The chain carries TRBV7-8 and TRBJ1-3; TRBD1 matches 9 bases. Losses at the gene ends were 2 bases for V and 8 bases for J; bases not matched to a gene: 10. Germline V gene lookup returns CDR1 SGHVS and CDR2 FQNEAQ. The CDR3 runs 16 residues. The CDR3 DNA reads TGTGCCAGCAGCTTATTTCAGCCGGGACAGGGTGACACCATATATTTT. Translating gives CASSLFQPGQGDTIYF. The whole variable domain, remainder taken from reference TRBV7-8 and TRBJ1-3, is GAGVSQSPRYKVAKRGQDVALRCDPISGHVSLFWYQQALGQGPEFLTYFQNEAQLDKSGLPSDRFFAERPEGSVSTLKIQRTQQEDSAVYLCASSLFQPGQGDTIYFGEGSWLTVV.

The chain recombines TRBV1 with TRBJ2-2; the listed D gene, TRBD2, was not tested against the DNA. TRBV1 is an annotated pseudogene. The CDR3 contains 20 residues. CDR3 residues: CTSSQGPGLAGGSKTGELFF. Here the CDR3 DNA reads TGCACCAGCAGCCAAGGACCGGGACTAGCGGGGGGGAGTAAGACCGGGGAGCTGTTTTTT.

About this clone itself: Other nucleotide sequences in the sample specify the same CDR3. The V gene is TRBV3-1 (or the pseudogene TRBV3-2), the J gene TRBJ1-5; D may be TRBD1 (5 bases). The CDR3 has 14 amino acids. V was shortened by 0 bases and J by 6 bases, with 9 bases between the two germline ends. The germline V gene has CDR1 LGHDT and CDR2 YNNKEL (reference sequence). In DNA form, the CDR3 reads TGTGCCAGCAGCCAAGACCCGGGGGGTCAGCCCCAGCATTTT. Translation: CASSQDPGGQPQHF.

CDR3 nucleotide sequence: TGTGCCAGCAGCGCGCTTAGCGGGAGGGCCACAGATACGCAGTATTTT. It is translated as CASSALSGRATDTQYF. The chain links TRBV9 to TRBJ2-3; 11 bases match TRBD2. CDR1 SGDLS and CDR2 YYNGEE come from the germline V gene. V gave up 3 bases and J gave up 2 bases; unmatched junction bases: 5. The CDR3 consists of 16 residues.

The CDR3 DNA reads TGTGCCACCAGTGGCCTCCAGGGGTCTACGCAGTATTTT. Residues: CATSGLQGSTQYF. This rearrangement joins TRBV24-1 to TRBJ2-3; a weak D match, TRBD1 (6 bases). From germline, CDR1 is KGHDR and CDR2 SFDVKD. Trimming shortened V by 5 bases and J by 8 bases, and 13 bases separated the two germline ends. The CDR3 sequence is 13 residues long.

V and J are TRBV19 and TRBJ2-1; the match to TRBD2 covers 15 bases. The germline V gene encodes CDR1 LNHDA and CDR2 SQIVND (reference sequence). This CDR3 has 20 residues. J lost 4 bases, V lost 7 bases, and 17 bases had no gene match. The DNA for the CDR3 is TGTGCCAGTAAGCCCCAATCCTCTCCCGGGACTAGCGGGAGGTACAATGAGCAGTTCTTC. Translation gives CASKPQSSPGTSGRYNEQFF.

The rearrangement uses TRBV10-2 and TRBJ2-3, with TRBD2 matching 11 bases. J lost 2 bases, V lost 8 bases, and 6 bases had no gene match. There are 15 residues in the CDR3. CDR1 is WSHSY and CDR2 is SAAADI in the germline V gene. The CDR3 coding sequence is TGCGCCAGCCGGATAGCGGGAGGGACCACAGATACGCAGTATTTT. This encodes CASRIAGGTTDTQYF.

The CDR3 here is CASSDGPGGNQPQHF. Written as DNA, the CDR3 is TGTGCCAGCAGTGATGGACCCGGCGGGAATCAGCCCCAGCATTTT. The V and J genes are TRBV6-2 or TRBV6-3 and TRBJ1-5; D remains unclear. V was shortened by 5 bases and J by 4 bases, with 15 bases between the two germline ends. Germline CDR1 reads MNHEY; CDR2 reads SVGEGT. The CDR3 length is 15 residues.

V usage is TRBV11-3 and J usage is TRBJ1-1, with TRBD1 matching over 9 bases. Germline V lookup: CDR1 SGHNT, CDR2 YENEEA. The V segment lost 0 bases and the J segment 3 bases; nucleotides outside the gene matches: 5. The CDR3 runs 16 residues. Here the CDR3 DNA reads TGTGCCAGCAGCTTAGATGGGACAGGGTTGGACACTGAAGCTTTCTTT. Amino acids: CASSLDGTGLDTEAFF.

The genes are TRBV11-3 and TRBJ1-3, with TRBD1 matching 9 bases. CDR1 and CDR2 from the germline V gene are SGHNT and YENEEA. The CDR3 is 17 residues long. V trimming: 3 bases; J trimming: 0 bases; junction bases outside the gene matches: 6. The CDR3 DNA is TGTGCCAGCAGCTTGATGGGACAGGGCCTCTCTGGAAACACCATATATTTT. Its protein is CASSLMGQGLSGNTIYF.

The chain links TRBV24-1 to TRBJ2-2; 8 bases line up with TRBD2. There are 13 residues in the CDR3. V was clipped by 7 bases and J by 7 bases; unmatched bases: 4. In germline, CDR1 is KGHDR, CDR2 SFDVKD. CDR3 sequence reads: CATRFGTSGELFF. Here the CDR3 DNA reads TGTGCCACCAGGTTCGGGACTAGCGGGGAGCTGTTTTTT.

The rearrangement joins TRBV7-9 to TRBJ2-7, with TRBD2 as a possible D gene (7 bases). Germline assignment: CDR1 SEHNR and CDR2 FQNEAQ (reference sequence). Between the trimmed V and J ends, which lost 1 base and 12 bases, there was a span of 16 bases. The CDR3 sequence is 13 residues long. In nucleotides, the CDR3 is TGTGCCAGCAGCTTAGATATTCGGGGGGCAAGGTACTTC. It encodes CASSLDIRGARYF.

The J gene is TRBJ2-7, the V gene TRBV5-1, with 11 bases lining up with TRBD2. The germline gives CDR1 SGHRS, CDR2 YFSETQ. The CDR3 runs to 15 residues. Unmatched junction bases numbered 9, after V lost 4 bases and J lost 6 bases. The chain's CDR3 is CASSGELAGVSEQYF. The CDR3 nucleotides read TGCGCCAGCAGCGGAGAACTAGCGGGAGTTAGCGAGCAGTACTTC.

The chain uses TRBV6-1 and TRBJ1-5; TRBD1 agrees at 7 bases. This CDR3 contains 16 residues. J gave up 0 bases and V 4 bases, and 6 bases lay outside the gene matches. Germline V gives CDR1 MNHNS, CDR2 SASEGT. CDR3 in DNA: TGTGCCAGCAGTGCCGGGACAGCTTATAGCAATCAGCCCCAGCATTTT. This translates into CASSAGTAYSNQPQHF.

This chain joins TRBV10-1 and TRBJ1-1, with 9 bases identical to TRBD1. The CDR3 covers 15 residues. Trimming at V came to 5 bases and at J to 2 bases, leaving 6 bases not matched to a gene. CDR1 is WNHNN and CDR2 is SYGVQD in the germline V gene (reference sequence). The CDR3 loop is CASSPRTGVNTEAFF. The DNA of the CDR3 is TGCGCCAGCAGTCCCCGGACAGGGGTTAACACTGAAGCTTTCTTT.

This clone was found once. This chain connects TRBV28 to TRBJ1-4; D possibly corresponds to TRBD1 (5 bases). Germline-derived CDR1 and CDR2 are MDHEN and SYDVKM. The CDR3 has 15 amino acids. V lost 4 bases and J lost 7, with 16 bases in between. This chain's CDR3 is CASSSASPGGEKLFF. The CDR3 DNA is TGTGCCAGCAGTTCTGCGAGCCCCGGGGGTGAAAAACTGTTTTTT.

In DNA form, the CDR3 reads TGTGCCTGGAGCGGACAGCGCGAGCAGTACTTC. The encoded protein is CAWSGQREQYF. This chain links TRBV30 with TRBJ2-7, with D perhaps matching TRBD1 (6 bases). Germline CDR1 is GTSNPN and CDR2 is SVGIG (reference sequence). The V and J ends lost 3 bases and 6 bases respectively, with 9 bases between them. The CDR3 totals 11 residues.

The V gene is TRBV9, the J gene TRBJ2-3; 14 bases match TRBD2. Germline V CDR1 and CDR2: SGDLS, YYNGEE. The CDR3 length is 16 residues. Trimming at V came to 2 bases and at J to 4 bases, leaving 3 bases not matched to a gene. Here the CDR3 reads CASSVGTSGSPDTQYF. The DNA for the CDR3 is TGTGCCAGCAGCGTTGGGACTAGCGGGAGCCCAGATACGCAGTATTTT.

The J gene is TRBJ1-3, the V gene TRBV6-1, with 7 bases that match TRBD1. CDR3 size: 16 residues. V shed 3 bases, J shed 0 bases, and the junction held 5 bases outside the gene matches. Per the germline V gene, CDR1 is MNHNS and CDR2 is SASEGT. The CDR3 is CASSESTGSSGNTIYF. The CDR3 bases are TGTGCCAGCAGTGAGTCGACAGGGTCCTCTGGAAACACCATATATTTT.